The following is a T cell receptor (beta chain) sequence with its context. This clone's antigen is unknown. No much larger clone is present one base from it, and per-base qualities are unavailable. The data stem from a study of T cell changes during pregnancy in multiple sclerosis (dated by TCRdb to the late 2010s). In terms of the full investigation: The study examined how the T cell repertoire changed over the course of pregnancy in women with multiple sclerosis.

The germline V end is reduced by 6 bases and the J end by 7 bases; junction bases left unmatched: 7. CDR1 and CDR2, per the germline V gene, are SNHLY and FYNNEI. The CDR3 has 13 amino acids, counting the end cysteine and phenylalanine. The DNA shown is the 39-base CDR3, in frame from base 1. Library preparation used the immunoSEQ multiplex PCR assay. The immuneACCESS repertoire file appears here via TCRdb, limited to in-frame rearrangements. These files lack a portion of the clones; in checked studies, under half of the deficit traces to unresolved V genes, and the cause of the others is not known. The sample records about 40,000 clones, roughly 94% of which are singletons. The ten top clones hold about 1.8% of the sample.

The sequenced sample was peripheral blood, obtained in the third trimester of pregnancy. The TCR originated in a female donor with multiple sclerosis, enrolled in a pregnancy study. The rearranged chain carries TRBV2 and TRBJ2-7, and 9 junction bases match TRBD1. In nucleotide form, the sequence is TGTGCCAGCAGGGACAGGGGTTCAGGAGAGCAGTACTTC. This gives the protein CASRDRGSGEQYF.